The clone carrying this T cell receptor (beta chain) turned up a few times. The ends lost 6 bases at V and 7 bases at J; junction bases unmatched: 6. Germline CDR1 reads KGHSH; CDR2 reads LQKENI. The CDR3 has 14 amino acids. These data originate in a study of blood T cells in healthy people across ages. Combining a sample-barcoded 5' primer with a J-beta primer mix, a second PCR ran for 7 to 11 cycles. TCRdb ran MiXCR on the 5' RACE reads and lists one entry per CDR3 protein. The profile shows 700,000 or so distinct CDR3 sequences, 22% of them singletons. The clonotype was recovered from a man aged 70 or older in good health. The chain is built from TRBV18 and TRBJ2-1; the match to TRBD2 covers 10 bases. The sample was blood. CDR3 loop: CASSQREGGNEQFF. The CDR3 coding sequence is TGTGCCAGCTCCCAGCGGGAGGGCGGGAATGAGCAGTTCTTC.